The 18 T cell receptor beta chains reported below all come from one sample, sequenced in a study of T cells in Graves' hyperthyroidism and ophthalmopathy. The TCR beta CDR3 regions underwent amplification using RNA transcripts as the source. The primer set for the first-round RT-PCR of the TCR CDR3 was HTBI. TCRdb analysed the multiplex PCR reads with MiXCR anew, one entry per CDR3 protein. The sample consists of hundreds of thousands of distinct CDR3 sequences, 14% of them appearing once. Sequenced input: blood. The origin of the receptors is a middle-aged woman with Graves' hyperthyroidism.

This clonotype has at least ten counts. The chain carries TRBV28 and TRBJ2-1, with a weak D call TRBD2 (5 bases). Trimming took 6 bases from V and 7 from J, leaving 10 bases between them. The CDR3 covers 12 residues. Germline-derived CDR1 and CDR2 are MDHEN and SYDVKM. This CDR3 reads CASSSGKNEQFF. In DNA, the CDR3 is TGTGCCAGCAGCTCGGGGAAGAATGAGCAGTTCTTC.

This clonotype was counted ten times or more. The CDR3 DNA follows: TGTGCCAGCAGCGCGGACCGGGGCGAAAAACTGTTTTTT. It translates to CASSADRGEKLFF. V gene TRBV6-1 combines with J gene TRBJ1-4; TRBD1 is a possible D gene (5 bases). This CDR3 is built from 13 residues. Germline CDR1 and CDR2: MNHNS and SASEGT. Trimming took off 6 bases at V and 8 bases at J, with 13 bases between the two ends.

This clonotype was detected ten times or more. The gene calls are TRBV10-3 and TRBJ1-1; TRBD1 matches 7 bases. The CDR3 has 17 residues. The germline V gene encodes CDR1 ENHRY and CDR2 SYGVKD. J gave up 2 bases and V 5 bases, and 14 bases lay outside the gene matches. CDR3 bases: TGTGCCATCAGTAGGGCATTAGGGGGCGATCCAAACACTGAAGCTTTCTTT. This translates into CAISRALGGDPNTEAFF.

This clonotype has a count of ten or more. The V call is TRBV6-1, the J call TRBJ2-6, with D possibly TRBD1 on 5 matching bases. Germline CDR1 MNHNS, CDR2 SASEGT. Between the trimmed V and J ends, which lost 7 bases and 0 bases, there was a span of 10 bases. The CDR3 is made up of 15 amino acids. In DNA, the CDR3 is TGTGCCAGCATCGGACACTTCTCTGGGGCCAACGTCCTGACTTTC. As protein: CASIGHFSGANVLTF.

Ten or more counts support this clonotype. The chain uses TRBV12-5 and TRBJ2-7, with TRBD2 matching 7 bases. Per germline, CDR1 LGHNT and CDR2 FRNRAP. V lost 1 base and J lost 6; bases outside the gene matches: 6. The CDR3 is 14 residues long. CDR3 sequence: CASGLGGGNSEQYF. The DNA for the CDR3 is TGTGCTAGTGGTTTGGGGGGAGGGAACTCCGAGCAGTACTTC.

CDR3 sequence: CASSPQGAAGPGANVLTF. The CDR3 DNA reads TGTGCCAGTAGTCCACAGGGGGCGGCGGGCCCTGGGGCCAACGTCCTGACTTTC. The genes are TRBV19 and TRBJ2-6, with 9 bases matching TRBD1. Germline loops: CDR1 LNHDA, CDR2 SQIVND (reference sequence). Trimming took 5 bases from V and 2 from J; bases not matched to a gene: 10. There are 18 residues in the CDR3.

This clonotype has a handful of counts. J is TRBJ2-1 and V is TRBV29-1; maybe TRBD2 (5 bases). CDR1 SQVTM and CDR2 ANQGSEA come from the germline V gene. CDR3 length: 13 amino acids. Trimming stripped 6 bases from V and 3 bases from J, with 12 bases between. CDR3 coding DNA: TGCAGCGTAAGGAGGCCGCTCTACAATGAGCAGTTCTTC. Protein: CSVRRPLYNEQFF.

This clonotype was picked up many times. An end of the junction does not agree with germline; a read error may underlie this. The chain is built from TRBV20-1 and TRBJ2-5, with D tentatively TRBD1 or TRBD2 (5 bases each). CDR1 is DFQATT and CDR2 is SNEGSKA in the germline V gene (reference sequence). The length of the CDR3 is 14 residues. CDR3: CSARAPLGVESQYF. CDR3 bases: TGCAGTGCTAGAGCCCCACTAGGGGTTGAGAGCCAGTACTTC.

This clonotype has ten or more counts. The rearrangement joins TRBV28 to TRBJ2-5; 9 positions agree with TRBD1. Germline CDR1 is MDHEN and CDR2 is SYDVKM. Germline trimming cut 5 bases from V and 3 bases from J; bases unmatched to any gene: 13. CDR3 length equals 17 residues. The CDR3 here is CASSQLLTGGREETQYF. DNA of the CDR3: TGTGCCAGCAGTCAACTTTTAACAGGGGGCAGGGAAGAGACCCAGTACTTC.

This clonotype was seen more than once but under ten times. V gene TRBV20-1 combines with J gene TRBJ2-2; 7 bases fit TRBD1. Germline V gives CDR1 DFQATT, CDR2 SNEGSKA (reference sequence). This CDR3 contains 14 residues. The V and J ends lost 5 bases and 5 bases, in that order; junction bases with no gene match: 8. DNA of the CDR3: TGCAGTGCTCGGCGACAGGGTGGTACCGGGGAGCTGTTTTTT. Protein sequence: CSARRQGGTGELFF.

This clonotype has only a few counts. The chain is built from TRBV7-8 and TRBJ2-5; D may correspond to TRBD1 or TRBD2 (6 bases each). Per the germline V gene, CDR1 is SGHVS and CDR2 is FQNEAQ. V gave up 6 bases and J gave up 7 bases, with 18 bases separating them. The CDR3 extends over 14 amino acids. CDR3 sequence (DNA): TGTGCCAGCAGTCCTGAGGGGGGATTGGTGACCCAGTACTTC. Its protein is CASSPEGGLVTQYF.

This clonotype showed up just once. This chain joins TRBV12-3 or TRBV12-4 and TRBJ1-1; possible D gene TRBD1, 5 bases. The CDR3 is 15 residues long. Trimming removed 4 bases at V and 1 base at J, with 13 bases between. CDR3 protein: CASSSPPQGNTEAFF. The CDR3 nucleotides are TGTGCCAGCAGTTCGCCGCCCCAGGGGAACACTGAAGCTTTCTTT.

The rearrangement joins TRBV27 to TRBJ2-1, with TRBD1 identical over 9 bases. Germline loops: CDR1 MNHEY, CDR2 SMNVEV (reference sequence). CDR3 size: 15 residues. Trimming at V came to 5 bases and at J to 10 bases, leaving 12 bases not matched to a gene. In DNA form, the CDR3 reads TGTGCCAGCAGTCCCTCCCGGGACAGGGTCACGGAGCAGTTCTTC. It codes for CASSPSRDRVTEQFF.

Notes on this clonotype: With a much larger clone just one base away, this may be a read error. V usage is TRBV7-9 and J usage is TRBJ1-1; possibly TRBD1 for D (5 bases). This CDR3 comprises 14 residues. Germline CDR1 SEHNR, CDR2 FQNEAQ (reference sequence). CDR3 coding DNA: TGTACCAGCAGCTTCGACAGACCGAACACTGAAGCTTTCTTT. Translating it yields CTSSFDRPNTEAFF.

Notes on this clonotype: A much larger clone differs from this one at a single base, so this may be a read error. The rearrangement joins TRBV10-3 to TRBJ1-5, with D possibly being TRBD1 (5 bases). CDR1 is ENHRY, CDR2 SYGVKD, per germline. This CDR3 is 13 amino acids long. V lost 2 bases and J lost 5, with 7 bases in between. For the CDR3, the DNA is TGTGCCATCAGTGAGGGGGCAGATCAGCCCCAGCATTTT. Protein product: CAISEGADQPQHF.

There are many counts of this clonotype. The chain uses TRBV20-1 and TRBJ2-4, with 9 bases matching TRBD1. The CDR3 extends over 15 amino acids. Per germline, CDR1 DFQATT and CDR2 SNEGSKA (reference sequence). Losses at the gene ends were 4 bases for V and 0 bases for J; bases not matched to a gene: 4. For the CDR3, the DNA is TGCAGTGCTACACAGGGGGCCTTAGCCAAAAACATTCAGTACTTC. Translating gives CSATQGALAKNIQYF.

The rearrangement links TRBV7-8 to TRBJ2-7; 12 bases are shared with TRBD2. CDR1 and CDR2 (germline): SGHVS, FQNEAQ. This CDR3 is 18 amino acids long. V lost 5 bases and J lost 3; bases outside the gene matches: 14. CDR3 amino acids: CASSLGGGASGRVYEQYF. In nucleotides, the CDR3 is TGTGCCAGCAGCCTAGGGGGGGGTGCTAGCGGGAGGGTCTACGAGCAGTACTTC.

This clonotype appeared many times. The gene calls are TRBV6-1 and TRBJ1-1; TRBD1 agrees at 11 bases. Germline CDR1 MNHNS, CDR2 SASEGT. This CDR3 spans 12 amino acids. V shed 8 bases, J shed 6 bases, and the junction held 2 bases outside the gene matches. The DNA for the CDR3 is TGTGCCAGCGCGGGACAGGGGGCTGAAGCTTTCTTT. Amino acid sequence: CASAGQGAEAFF.